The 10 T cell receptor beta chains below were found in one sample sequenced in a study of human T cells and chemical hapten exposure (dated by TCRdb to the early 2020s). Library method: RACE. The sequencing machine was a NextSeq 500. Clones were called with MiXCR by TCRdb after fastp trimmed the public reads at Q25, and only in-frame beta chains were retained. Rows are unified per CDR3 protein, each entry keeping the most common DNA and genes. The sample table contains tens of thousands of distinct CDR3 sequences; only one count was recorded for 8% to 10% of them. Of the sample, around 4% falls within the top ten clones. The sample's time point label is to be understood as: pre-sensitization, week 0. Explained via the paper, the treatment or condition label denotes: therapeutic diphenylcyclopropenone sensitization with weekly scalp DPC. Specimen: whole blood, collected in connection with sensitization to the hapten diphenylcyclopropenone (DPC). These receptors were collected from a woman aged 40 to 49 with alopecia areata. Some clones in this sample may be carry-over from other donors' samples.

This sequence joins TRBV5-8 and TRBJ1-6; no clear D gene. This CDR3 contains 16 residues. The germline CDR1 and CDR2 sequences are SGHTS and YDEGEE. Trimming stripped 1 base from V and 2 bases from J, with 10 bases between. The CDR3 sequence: CASSLRPSAYNSPLHF. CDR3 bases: TGTGCCAGCAGCTTGCGACCGAGCGCCTATAATTCACCCCTCCACTTT.

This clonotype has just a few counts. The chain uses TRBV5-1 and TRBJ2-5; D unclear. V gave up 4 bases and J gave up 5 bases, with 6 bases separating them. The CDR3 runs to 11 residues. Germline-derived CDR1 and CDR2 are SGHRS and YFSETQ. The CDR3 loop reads CASSMRETQYF. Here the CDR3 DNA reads TGCGCCAGCAGCATGAGGGAGACCCAGTACTTC.

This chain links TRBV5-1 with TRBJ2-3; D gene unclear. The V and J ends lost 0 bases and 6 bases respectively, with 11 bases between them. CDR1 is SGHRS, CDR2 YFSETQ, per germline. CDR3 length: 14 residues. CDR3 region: CASSLGRLLDTQYF. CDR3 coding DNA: TGCGCCAGCAGCTTGGGACGACTCTTGGATACGCAGTATTTT.

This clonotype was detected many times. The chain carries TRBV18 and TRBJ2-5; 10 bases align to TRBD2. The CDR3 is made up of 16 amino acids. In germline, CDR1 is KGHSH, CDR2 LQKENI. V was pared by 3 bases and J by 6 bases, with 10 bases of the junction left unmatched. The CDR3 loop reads CASSPSSGGLGKTQYF. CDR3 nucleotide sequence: TGTGCCAGCTCACCCTCTAGCGGGGGTCTCGGAAAGACCCAGTACTTC.

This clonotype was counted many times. CDR3 region: CASSHGAGRQAFF. The DNA for the CDR3 is TGTGCCAGCAGCCACGGAGCGGGGAGGCAAGCTTTCTTT. The chain links TRBV7-3 to TRBJ1-1; no reliable D call. Trimming removed 5 bases from V and 9 bases from J, with 16 bases in between. Germline V gene sequence: CDR1 SGHTA, CDR2 FQGTGA. The CDR3 is 13 amino acids.

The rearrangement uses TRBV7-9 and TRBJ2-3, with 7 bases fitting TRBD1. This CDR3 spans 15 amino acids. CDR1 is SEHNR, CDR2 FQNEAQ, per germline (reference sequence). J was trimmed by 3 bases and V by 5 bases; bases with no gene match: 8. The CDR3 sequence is CASSPVGTATDTQYF. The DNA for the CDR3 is TGTGCCAGCAGCCCTGTTGGGACAGCGACAGATACGCAGTATTTT.

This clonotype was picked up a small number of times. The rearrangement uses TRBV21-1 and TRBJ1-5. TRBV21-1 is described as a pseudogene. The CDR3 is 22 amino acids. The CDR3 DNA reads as TGTGCCAGCAGCTCCCTGGACTTTCCGGGCCATAATATTTTGTATAGCAATCAGCCCCAGCATTTT. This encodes CASSSLDFPGHNILYSNQPQHF.

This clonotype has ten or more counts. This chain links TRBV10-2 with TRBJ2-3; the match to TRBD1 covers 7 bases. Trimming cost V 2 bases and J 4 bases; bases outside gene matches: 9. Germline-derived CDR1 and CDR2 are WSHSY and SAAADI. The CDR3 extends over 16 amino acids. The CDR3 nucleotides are TGCGCCAGCAGTGAGAAAACAGGGGTGTACCCAGATACGCAGTATTTT. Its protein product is CASSEKTGVYPDTQYF.

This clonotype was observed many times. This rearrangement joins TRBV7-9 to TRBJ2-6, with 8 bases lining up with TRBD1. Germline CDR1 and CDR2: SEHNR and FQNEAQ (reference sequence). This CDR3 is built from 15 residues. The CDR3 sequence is CGRDRTSSGANVLTF. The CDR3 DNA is TGTGGGCGGGACAGGACTTCCTCTGGGGCCAACGTCCTGACTTTC.

The CDR3 DNA reads as TGCGCCAGCAGAAGTTCGGCCGGGACCAAAAACATTCAGTACTTC. Translation gives CASRSSAGTKNIQYF. The chain employs TRBV4-1 and TRBJ2-4, with a weak D call TRBD2 (5 bases). Looked up from germline, CDR1 is MGHRA and CDR2 is YSYEKL. Between the trimmed V and J ends, which lost 6 bases and 2 bases, there was a span of 14 bases. This CDR3 has 15 amino acids.